This T cell receptor (beta chain) was profiled in a study of post-analysis software for immune sequencing data. Overall study context: Courses of disease covered relapsing-remitting, secondary progressive and progressive-relapsing multiple sclerosis. Study outcomes and limitations: Clustering by F measure revealed strong co-clustering among samples prepared together in one batch. Controls showed significantly higher normalized Chao1 diversity than did multiple sclerosis patients. Included in a set of roughly five TRBV segments more frequent in patients than controls were TRBV5-6, TRBV5-1 and TRBV20-1.

On this clonotype itself: What it binds is not known.

Tagging with unique molecular identifiers was a feature of the TCR beta cDNA libraries. The source material, about 0.9 to 11 million T cells, gave rise to about 460,000 cDNA molecules. TCRdb passed the PCR reads through MiXCR, listing each CDR3 protein once. The data hold roughly 670,000 distinct CDR3 sequences, with about 60% observed a single time. CDR1 is SGHDN, CDR2 FVKESK, per germline. The CDR3 length is 19 residues. The V gene end was trimmed by 0 bases and the J gene end by 0 bases; junction bases not matched to a gene: 7. V is TRBV14 and J is TRBJ1-6; 8 bases are shared with TRBD1. Sequenced sample: blood. The clonotype comes from a girl aged 2-10 years with multiple sclerosis. CDR3 coding DNA: TGTGCCAGCAGCCAAGAAAGGACAGGGCTTAGCTCCTATAATTCACCCCTCCACTTT. Its translation is CASSQERTGLSSYNSPLHF.